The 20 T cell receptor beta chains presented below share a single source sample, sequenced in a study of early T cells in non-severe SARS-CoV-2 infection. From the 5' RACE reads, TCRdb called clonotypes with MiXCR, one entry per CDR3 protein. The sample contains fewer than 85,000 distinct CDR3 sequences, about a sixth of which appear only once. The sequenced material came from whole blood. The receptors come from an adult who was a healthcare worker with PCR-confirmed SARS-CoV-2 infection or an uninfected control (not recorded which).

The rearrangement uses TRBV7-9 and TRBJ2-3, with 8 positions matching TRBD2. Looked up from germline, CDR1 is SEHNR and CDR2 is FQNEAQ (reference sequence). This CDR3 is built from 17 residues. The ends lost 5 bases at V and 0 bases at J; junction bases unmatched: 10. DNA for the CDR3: TGTGCCAGCAGCGACAAGACTAGCGCATCTAGCACAGATACGCAGTATTTT. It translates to CASSDKTSASSTDTQYF.

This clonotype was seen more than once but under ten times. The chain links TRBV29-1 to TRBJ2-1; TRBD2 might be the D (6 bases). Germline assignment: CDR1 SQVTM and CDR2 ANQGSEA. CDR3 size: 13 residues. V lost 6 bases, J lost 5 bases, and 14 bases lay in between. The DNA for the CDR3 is TGCAGCGTCGCGTTGCGGGGACACAATGAGCAGTTCTTC. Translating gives CSVALRGHNEQFF.

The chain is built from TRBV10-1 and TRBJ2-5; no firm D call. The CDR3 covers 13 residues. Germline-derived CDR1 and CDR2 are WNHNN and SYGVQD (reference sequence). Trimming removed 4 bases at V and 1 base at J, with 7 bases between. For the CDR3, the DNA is TGCGCCAGCAGTGTGGGCACCCAAGAGACCCAGTACTTC. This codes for CASSVGTQETQYF.

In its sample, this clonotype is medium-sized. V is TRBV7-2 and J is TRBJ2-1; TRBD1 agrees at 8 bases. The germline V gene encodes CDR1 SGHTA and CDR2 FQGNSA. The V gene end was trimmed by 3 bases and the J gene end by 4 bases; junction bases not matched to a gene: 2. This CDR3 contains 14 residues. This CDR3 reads CASSFGDRYNEQFF. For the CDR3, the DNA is TGTGCCAGCAGCTTTGGGGACAGGTACAATGAGCAGTTCTTC.

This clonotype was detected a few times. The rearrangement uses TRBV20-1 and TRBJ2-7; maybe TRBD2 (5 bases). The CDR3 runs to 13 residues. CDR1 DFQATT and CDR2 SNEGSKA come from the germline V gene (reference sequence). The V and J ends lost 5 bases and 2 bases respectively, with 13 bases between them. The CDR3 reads CSASGLSTYEQYF. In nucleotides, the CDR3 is TGCAGTGCTTCCGGACTTTCTACCTACGAGCAGTACTTC.

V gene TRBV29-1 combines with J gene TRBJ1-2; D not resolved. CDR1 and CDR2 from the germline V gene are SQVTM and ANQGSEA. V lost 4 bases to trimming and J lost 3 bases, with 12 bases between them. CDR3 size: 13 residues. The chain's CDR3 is CSVVGGIDYGYTF. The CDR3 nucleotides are TGCAGCGTTGTCGGAGGGATCGACTATGGCTACACCTTC.

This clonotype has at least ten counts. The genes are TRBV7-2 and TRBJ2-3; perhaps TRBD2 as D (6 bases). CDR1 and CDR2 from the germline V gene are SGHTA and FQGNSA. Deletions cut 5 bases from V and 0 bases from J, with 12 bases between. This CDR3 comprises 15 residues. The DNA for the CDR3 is TGTGCCAGCAGCCGGGACGGAGGGAGCACAGATACGCAGTATTTT. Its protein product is CASSRDGGSTDTQYF.

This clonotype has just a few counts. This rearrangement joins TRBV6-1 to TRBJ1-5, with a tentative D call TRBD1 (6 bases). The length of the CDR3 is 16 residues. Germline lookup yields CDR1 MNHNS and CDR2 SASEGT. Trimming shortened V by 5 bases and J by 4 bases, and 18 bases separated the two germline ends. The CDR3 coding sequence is TGTGCCAGCAGTCTAGGGGACACTCTAAGGAATCAGCCCCAGCATTTT. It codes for CASSLGDTLRNQPQHF.

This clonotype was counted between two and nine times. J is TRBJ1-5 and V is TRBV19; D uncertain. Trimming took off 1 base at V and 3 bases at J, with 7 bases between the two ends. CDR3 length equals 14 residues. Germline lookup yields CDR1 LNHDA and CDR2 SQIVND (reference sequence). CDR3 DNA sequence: TGTGCCAGTAGTATAGGGCAGTCCAATCAGCCCCAGCATTTT. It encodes CASSIGQSNQPQHF. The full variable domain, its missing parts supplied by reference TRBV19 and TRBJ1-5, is DGGITQSPKYLFRKEGQNVTLSCEQNLNHDAMYWYRQDPGQGLRLIYYSQIVNDFQKGDIAEGYSVSREKKESFPLTVTSAQKNPTAFYLCASSIGQSNQPQHFGDGTRLSIL.

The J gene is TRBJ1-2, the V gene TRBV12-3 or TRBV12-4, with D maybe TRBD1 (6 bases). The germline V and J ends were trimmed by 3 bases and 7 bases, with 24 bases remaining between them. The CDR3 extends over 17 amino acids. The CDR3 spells CASSFMVLGGPRGGYTF. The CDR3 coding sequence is TGTGCCAGCAGTTTCATGGTATTGGGGGGGCCCCGCGGTGGCTACACCTTC.

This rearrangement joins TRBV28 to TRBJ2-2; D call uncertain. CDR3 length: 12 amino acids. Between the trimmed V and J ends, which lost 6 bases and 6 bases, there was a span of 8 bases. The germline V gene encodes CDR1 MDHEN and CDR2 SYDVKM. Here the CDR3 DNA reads TGTGCCAGCAGACTTCAACCCGGGGAGCTGTTTTTT. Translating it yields CASRLQPGELFF.

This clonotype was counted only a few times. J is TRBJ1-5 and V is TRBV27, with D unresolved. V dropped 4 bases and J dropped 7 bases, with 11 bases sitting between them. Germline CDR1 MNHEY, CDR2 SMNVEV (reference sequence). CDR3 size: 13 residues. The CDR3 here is CASSSGEVQPQHF. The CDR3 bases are TGTGCCAGCAGTTCCGGGGAAGTCCAGCCCCAGCATTTT.

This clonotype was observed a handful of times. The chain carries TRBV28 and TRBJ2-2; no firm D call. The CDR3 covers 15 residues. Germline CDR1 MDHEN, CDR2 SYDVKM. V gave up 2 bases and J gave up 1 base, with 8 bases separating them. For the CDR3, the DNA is TGTGCCAGCAGTTTAGATAAGAGGAACACCGGGGAGCTGTTTTTT. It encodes CASSLDKRNTGELFF.

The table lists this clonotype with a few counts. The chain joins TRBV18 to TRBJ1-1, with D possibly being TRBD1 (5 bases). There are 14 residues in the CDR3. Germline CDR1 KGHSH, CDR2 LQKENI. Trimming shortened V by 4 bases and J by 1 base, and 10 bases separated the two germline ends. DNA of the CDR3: TGTGCCAGCTCACGAGACAGAAAGAACACTGAAGCTTTCTTT. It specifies CASSRDRKNTEAFF. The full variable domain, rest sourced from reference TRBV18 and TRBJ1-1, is NAGVMQNPRHLVRRRGQEARLRCSPMKGHSHVYWYRQLPEEGLKFMVYLQKENIIDESGMPKERFSAEFPKEGPSILRIQQVVRGDSAAYFCASSRDRKNTEAFFGQGTRLTVV.

The CDR3 region is CASSPVSPSYEQYF. The CDR3 DNA reads TGTGCCAGCAGTCCTGTCTCACCCTCCTACGAGCAGTACTTC. The chain uses TRBV7-2 and TRBJ2-7; D unresolved. Trimming cost V 6 bases and J 0 bases, with 12 bases left between them. Germline CDR1 SGHTA, CDR2 FQGNSA. The CDR3 has 14 amino acids.

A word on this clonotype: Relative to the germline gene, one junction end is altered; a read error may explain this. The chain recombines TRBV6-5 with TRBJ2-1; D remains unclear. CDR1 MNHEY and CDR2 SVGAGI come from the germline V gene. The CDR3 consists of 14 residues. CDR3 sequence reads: CASSPRTADNELFF. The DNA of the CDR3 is TGTGCCAGCAGTCCTCGGACGGCCGACAATGAGCTGTTCTTC.

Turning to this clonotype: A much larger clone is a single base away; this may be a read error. CDR3: CVSSLGGNEQFF. Written as DNA, the CDR3 is TGTGTTAGCAGCTTAGGCGGGAATGAGCAGTTCTTC. V usage is TRBV7-7 and J usage is TRBJ2-1; tentative D call: TRBD2 (5 bases). This CDR3 is built from 12 residues. CDR1 is SSHAT and CDR2 is FNYEAQ in the germline V gene (reference sequence).

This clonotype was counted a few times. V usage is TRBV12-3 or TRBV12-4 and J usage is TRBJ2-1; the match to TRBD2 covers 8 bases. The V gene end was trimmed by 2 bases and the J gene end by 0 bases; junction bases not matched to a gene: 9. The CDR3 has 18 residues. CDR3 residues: CASSLRSSGASSYNEQFF. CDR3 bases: TGTGCCAGCAGTTTACGGAGTAGCGGGGCCAGCTCCTACAATGAGCAGTTCTTC.

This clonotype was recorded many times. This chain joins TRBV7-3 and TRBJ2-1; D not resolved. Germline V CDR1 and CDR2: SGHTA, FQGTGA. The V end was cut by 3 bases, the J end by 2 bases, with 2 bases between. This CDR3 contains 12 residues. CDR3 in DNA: TGTGCCAGCAGCTTCGCCTACAATGAGCAGTTCTTC. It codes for CASSFAYNEQFF.

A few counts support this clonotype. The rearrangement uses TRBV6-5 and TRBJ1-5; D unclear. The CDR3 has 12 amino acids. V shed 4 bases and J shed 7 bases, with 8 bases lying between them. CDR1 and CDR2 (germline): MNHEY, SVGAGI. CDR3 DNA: TGTGCCAGCAGTTCGATCGGACAGCCCCAGCATTTT. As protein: CASSSIGQPQHF.